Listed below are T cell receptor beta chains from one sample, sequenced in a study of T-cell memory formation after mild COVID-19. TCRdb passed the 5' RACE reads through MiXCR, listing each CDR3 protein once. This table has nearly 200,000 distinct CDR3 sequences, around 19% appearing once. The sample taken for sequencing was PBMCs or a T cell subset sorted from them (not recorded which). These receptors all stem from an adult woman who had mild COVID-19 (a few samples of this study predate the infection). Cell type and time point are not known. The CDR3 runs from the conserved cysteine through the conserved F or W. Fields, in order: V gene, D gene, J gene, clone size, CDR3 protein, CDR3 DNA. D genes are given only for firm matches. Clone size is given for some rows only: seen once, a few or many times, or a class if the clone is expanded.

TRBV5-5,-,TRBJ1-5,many,CASSLYEGASNQPQHF,TGTGCCAGCTCCCTCTATGAAGGGGCTAGCAATCAGCCCCAGCATTTT
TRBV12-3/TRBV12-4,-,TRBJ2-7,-,CASSLLDQGGYYEQYF,TGTGCCAGCAGTTTACTAGACCAAGGGGGATACTACGAGCAGTACTTC
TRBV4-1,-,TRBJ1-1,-,CASRNINRESRTEAFF,TGCGCCAGCAGGAATATAAACAGGGAATCGAGAACTGAAGCTTTCTTT
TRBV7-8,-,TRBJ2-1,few,CASARSYNEQFF,TGTGCCAGCGCGCGCAGCTACAATGAGCAGTTCTTC
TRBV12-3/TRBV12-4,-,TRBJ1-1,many,CASSPGGEAFF,TGTGCCAGCAGCCCGGGGGGTGAAGCTTTCTTT
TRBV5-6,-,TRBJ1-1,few,CASSLGGSQRVTEAFF,TGTGCCAGCAGCTTAGGGGGTTCGCAGAGGGTCACTGAAGCTTTCTTT
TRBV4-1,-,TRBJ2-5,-,CASSQGVGLGTSAARVAQYF,TGCGCCAGCAGCCAAGGAGTAGGGCTAGGGACATCGGCGGCAAGAGTGGCCCAGTACTTC
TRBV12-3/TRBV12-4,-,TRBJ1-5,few,CASSPGGEQPQHF,TGTGCCAGCAGCCCGGGAGGGGAACAGCCCCAGCATTTT
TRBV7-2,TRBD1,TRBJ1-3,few,CASSHRPGQSSGNTIYF,TGTGCCAGCAGCCATAGGCCGGGACAGAGCTCTGGAAACACCATATATTTT
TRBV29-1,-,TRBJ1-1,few,CSVEEHRNTEAFF,TGCAGCGTTGAGGAGCACAGGAACACTGAAGCTTTCTTT
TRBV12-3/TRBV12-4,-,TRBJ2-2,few,CASSFQETGDYTGELFF,TGTGCCAGCAGTTTCCAGGAGACAGGAGACTACACCGGGGAGCTGTTTTTT